This T cell receptor (beta chain) was documented in a study of cytomegalovirus exposure and HLA in healthy donors. The CDR3 is made up of 15 amino acids. The germline gives CDR1 SGHKS, CDR2 YYEKEE (reference sequence). V gave up 6 bases and J gave up 4 bases, with 18 bases separating them. Vbeta (60) and Jbeta (13) primers were used in the PCR. The table came from immunoSEQ multiplex PCR; TCRdb's copy has only in-frame clones and leaves some out. Seen here are approximately 100,000 clones, 75% observed once, and the top ten hold around 3%. The chain has TRBV5-5 and TRBJ2-3; perhaps TRBD2 as D (7 bases). The sequencing sample was made of PBMCs. The clonotype originates from a male donor in good health and CMV-seropositive. CDR3 DNA sequence: TGTGCCAGCAACTTCGGAGGGGGGGCCGCAGATACGCAGTATTTT. Its translation: CASNFGGGAADTQYF.